This T cell receptor beta chain was documented in a study of shared clonotypes between healthy human individuals. Study-level results: Generally, naive subsets came out with larger estimated richness than memory subsets.

Details on this clone: Its antigen is undetermined.

Germline values: CDR1 SGHDN, CDR2 FVKESK. This CDR3 is built from 14 residues. The germline V and J ends were trimmed by 4 bases and 2 bases, with 12 bases remaining between them. Some clones are missing from TCRdb's copy, which holds only in-frame ones; the method was immunoSEQ multiplex PCR. In the table there are 2.5 million or so clones, around nine tenths of which are singletons. This TCR derives from a man aged 18 to 30 in good health. Sequenced sample: naive CD4+ T cells sorted from blood. Subset of the sample: CD45RA+ positively selected. This chain links TRBV14 with TRBJ2-7, with unresolved D. The CDR3 sequence is CASSLPHVTYEQYF. DNA for the CDR3: TGTGCCAGCAGCCTCCCCCACGTAACCTACGAGCAGTACTTC.